This T cell receptor (beta chain) was captured in a study of cytomegalovirus exposure and HLA in healthy donors (dated by TCRdb to about 2017). As for the study more broadly: An earlier analysis of approximately 640 of the donors reported about 250 Gb of sequence data and some 100 million unique TCR beta sequences from some 180 million T cells. About 280 gigabases of sequencing data and 91 million or so unique TCR sequences made up an early release that covered approximately 650 HLA-typed donors. The genetic ancestry cluster associated with self-reported Caucasian donors included 80% to 90% of the approximately 410 genotyped donors. The study aimed to test whether cataloging public T cell receptors could reveal signatures of past pathogen exposure. Using immunosequencing, the study profiled T cell repertoires from fewer than 850 subjects and related those repertoires to cytomegalovirus serostatus. Along with the roughly 610-subject first cohort, a separate validation cohort of over a hundred different subjects was used. To predict cytomegalovirus infection status, the study combined high-throughput TCR immunosequencing, statistical association of individual TCRs with disease status, and machine learning. A later analysis re-examined previously published TCR beta repertoires from around 670 donors and added high-resolution HLA genotyping to investigate patterns of TCR occurrence. Rather than using new phenotypic data, the later analysis identified candidate immune exposures from TCR beta sequences and from how often those sequences occurred across donors. An earlier analysis of several hundred of the donors applied high-throughput TCR beta sequencing to assess whether each TCR beta V gene segment acted as functional or pseudogenic. Donor age, sex, ethnicity and CMV serostatus were compiled alongside the repertoire data. Genome-wide SNP genotypes for about 65% of the 666 donors were used in a later genetic analysis, which treated that subset as a discovery cohort. All discovery cohort repertoires had been generated on a single sequencing platform. HLA typing covered class I and class II loci at four-digit resolution. The number of donors typed differed by locus, with about 629-630 for A, B, C, DRB1 and DQB1, roughly 520 for DQA1, some 570 for DPA1, and 472 for DPB1. Four or five DR-DQ haplotypes were handled as single units for association and clustering because linkage in the cohort was strong. Among 398 genotyped donors of the cohort, an average of approximately 240,000 unique TCR beta nucleotide sequences was sequenced per donor, of which about 20% were non-productive.

General study outcomes and caveats: A later genetic analysis reported fewer N-insertions in productive TCRs among donors in an Asian-associated ancestry cluster than the roughly 620-donor mean. In a later analysis, HLA-associated TCR beta chains showed more clonal expansion and lower generation probabilities than non-associated chains that were equally common. Because counts were too low, approximately 18 rarely observed V segments, including chromosome 9 orphons, were excluded from the earlier analysis of fewer than 650 of the donors. Because some donors lacked HLA typing at each locus, the association tests relied only on the typed subset. In the study, approximately 150 TCR beta chains were listed as associated with cytomegalovirus. Sequencing depth was assumed to be roughly uniform across donors in the presence/absence analyses, though that assumption may not hold. A further reported finding was that TCR beta sequences accurately predicted the HLA-A and HLA-B alleles for most subjects in the first cohort. According to a later analysis, TCR association rates differed among HLA loci, with DRB1 alleles showing the most associated TCRs and HLA-C alleles showing the fewest. While some public TCRs were present in many individuals, most TCR sequences turned up only very rarely across donors. Linkage disequilibrium might explain the correlated functional status among segregating V segments, but an unknown experimental factor could not be ruled out. For the cohort, immune exposure information was limited to CMV serostatus. In a later analysis, some 18,000 TCR beta sequences were associated with specific HLA alleles at a false discovery rate of 0.05. A few of the identified cytomegalovirus-associated TCR beta chains were confirmed in vitro to be specific for cytomegalovirus antigens. Several of the top co-occurrence clusters appeared to be linked to parvovirus B19, influenza, CMV and Epstein-Barr virus, according to a later analysis. An earlier analysis of 587 of the donors showed that most TCR beta V segments appeared in productive rearrangements either about 87% or about 30% of the time, which broadly matched IMGT annotations. A later genetic analysis associated a missense DCLRE1C variant with V-gene and J-gene trimming of TCR beta chains, and an independent cohort replicated the association. The classifier was reported to diagnose cytomegalovirus status with high specificity and sensitivity in both the original and validation cohorts. When HLA alleles, especially DR and DQ, strongly co-occurred, TCR associations were difficult to assign to individual alleles. The cohort was sequenced for TCR beta chains only, and without alpha or paired-chain data the features that could be detected were limited. The authors suggested that the approach could potentially be generalized to other disease states and immunological phenotypes. According to a later analysis, most CMV-associated TCR beta chains appeared to be HLA-restricted, and the HLA associations seemed to be driven largely by CMV exposure. The sequencing pipeline was judged likely to have produced a cluster of highly shared sequence variants as a technical artifact.

In total, 500 to 700 healthy bone marrow donors made up the cohort. At the time of sampling, all cohort members were nominally healthy, though unrecorded immune exposures were likely present. The donor tested CMV seronegative, placing the donor among the 300 to 450 seronegative members of the cohort. A peripheral blood sample was collected from each donor, and TCR beta sequencing was performed on peripheral blood mononuclear cells. The Qiagen DNeasy Blood Extraction Kit was used to extract genomic DNA from the blood cell samples. The library was made by the immunoSEQ multiplex PCR assay. For the multiplex PCR, a mixture combining 60 forward primers for TCR Vbeta segments and 13 reverse primers for TCR Jbeta segments was used. Amplification of the CDR3 region of rearranged TCR beta genes was performed with a multiplex PCR assay on genomic DNA. Amplified TCR beta libraries were sequenced as 87-base-pair reads on the Illumina HiSeq System. The paper's processing steps were these. A later analysis counted approximately 84 million unique TCR beta chains across the 650 to 700 repertoires, and around 12 million of these chains were shared by at least two donors. Raw reads were error-corrected and collapsed into unique sequences by a nearest-neighbor algorithm in which closely related sequences were merged to remove PCR and sequencing errors. Alignment of CDR3 sequences to IMGT reference sequences was used to assign V, D and J gene segments. For a sequence to be retained, a match of at least six nucleotides was required to both a V gene segment and a J gene segment. Rearrangements were classified as productive when the CDR3 lacked stop codons and remained in frame with V and J, and all other rearrangements were classified as non-productive. CDR3 was defined by IMGT convention, running from the second conserved V-encoded cysteine to the conserved J-encoded phenylalanine. Sequences without an unambiguous match to a single V gene segment were excluded from the earlier analysis of several hundred of the donors. An earlier analysis of approximately 590 of the donors classified V segments as functional when productive rearrangements were above 56.7% and as segregating when the standard deviation between donors was above 5%. A statistical classification framework was built for diagnosing cytomegalovirus status from the catalog of TCR beta chain sequences. In a later analysis, V and J genes were assigned by comparing TCR nucleotide sequences against IMGT/GENE-DB human TR gene sequences. Using the TCRdist pipeline, a later analysis assigned CDR3 sequences along with most-parsimonious VDJ recombination scenarios. In a later analysis, every TCR beta chain was defined by the combination of its CDR3 amino acid sequence and its V-gene family, and reads without a unique V-gene family were dropped. To address suspected cross-contamination and a sequencing artifact, a later analysis removed around 600 highly shared, low-generation-probability nucleotide sequences. A later analysis calculated a clonal expansion index for each public chain from normalized within-repertoire ranks of inferred template counts. In a later analysis, generation probabilities were computed with a VDJ recombination model fitted to out-of-frame rearrangements, and the resulting probabilities were checked against IGoR. Hypergeometric tests were used in a later analysis to score TCR-TCR, TCR-HLA and TCR-CMV co-occurrence, with a repertoire-size bias correction applied to the TCR pairs. To estimate false discovery rates, a later analysis permuted the HLA or CMV assignments 20 times. A later analysis grouped co-occurring TCRs with DBSCAN, adding TCRdist sequence similarity when clustering within HLA-allele-positive subsets. For co-occurrence clustering, repertoires with fewer than 30,000 or more than 120,000 public chains were excluded, along with 5 or 6 repertoires with anomalous nucleotide sharing. In TCRdb, the immuneACCESS table is reduced to in-frame sequences with V and J assigned. These tables do not hold every clone; where another copy was compared, an unresolved V gene accounts for under half, and the others remain unexplained. For V, J and clone size, that table is used; D and trimming come from the DNA. The sample contains about 170,000 clones, over 80% of them found a single time. The ten largest clonotypes hold 2.3% of the sample.

Comment on this clone: Its antigen is still unknown. No much larger clone exists at a distance of one base, and base qualities are not known.

This receptor was obtained from a male donor in good health and CMV-seronegative. Sequenced: PBMCs.

The nucleotide sequence reads TGTGCCAGTAGTTTGGACAGGGACGGGGAGCTGTTTTTT. It is translated as CASSLDRDGELFF. This sequence uses TRBV19 and TRBJ2-2; the central 8 bases match TRBD1. Spanning cysteine to phenylalanine, the CDR3 consists of 13 amino acids. The sequence is cut down to CDR3 DNA, 39 bases in frame from base 1. Via the germline V gene (reference sequence), CDR1 is LNHDA and CDR2 SQIVND. Germline trimming amounts to 5 bases on V and 7 bases on J, with 3 as the count of junction bases outside the gene matches.